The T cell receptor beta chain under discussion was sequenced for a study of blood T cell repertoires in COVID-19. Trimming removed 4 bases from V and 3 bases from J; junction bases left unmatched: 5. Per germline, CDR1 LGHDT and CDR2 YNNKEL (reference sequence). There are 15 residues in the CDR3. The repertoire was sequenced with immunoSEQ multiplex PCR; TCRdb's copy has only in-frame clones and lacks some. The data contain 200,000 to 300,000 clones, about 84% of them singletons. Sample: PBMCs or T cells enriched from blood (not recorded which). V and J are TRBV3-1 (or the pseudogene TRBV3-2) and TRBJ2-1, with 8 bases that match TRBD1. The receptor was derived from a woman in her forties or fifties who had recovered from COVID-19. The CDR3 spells CASSPQGAHYNEQFF. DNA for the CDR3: TGTGCCAGCAGCCCTCAGGGGGCTCACTACAATGAGCAGTTCTTC.